These 22 T cell receptor beta chains share one sample of origin, sequenced in a study of cytomegalovirus exposure and HLA in healthy donors. Both 60 Vbeta primers and 13 Jbeta primers went into the PCR. Using immunoSEQ multiplex PCR, the repertoire was profiled, and TCRdb retains in-frame clones only, with some absent. The table lists roughly 130,000 clones, approximately 82% of them singletons. The sample consisted of PBMCs. These TCRs come from a boy between 2 and 10 years old in good health and CMV-seronegative.

CDR3 sequence (DNA): TGTGCCAGCTCAACAGACAGGGGAACAGATACGCAGTATTTT. It translates to CASSTDRGTDTQYF. This rearrangement joins TRBV18 to TRBJ2-3; 8 nucleotides agree with TRBD1. Germline CDR1 and CDR2: KGHSH and LQKENI. The CDR3 is 14 amino acids. The V gene end was trimmed by 5 bases and the J gene end by 3 bases; junction bases not matched to a gene: 4.

In this sample, this clone turned up a few times. V and J are TRBV4-1 and TRBJ2-7, with a possible D match to TRBD2 (5 bases). The length of the CDR3 is 13 residues. The ends were cut back, 1 base at V and 6 bases at J, with 10 bases in the middle. Germline CDR1 MGHRA, CDR2 YSYEKL. In nucleotides, the CDR3 is TGCGCCAGCAGCCAAGCTAGCAGCTCCGAGCAGTACGTC. Amino acids: CASSQASSSEQYV.

The chain has TRBV19 and TRBJ2-1, with D possibly matching TRBD1 (6 bases). Germline V gives CDR1 LNHDA, CDR2 SQIVND (reference sequence). This CDR3 is 16 amino acids long. Trimming removed 3 bases at V and 4 bases at J, with 16 bases between. CDR3 amino acids: CASSINPGAKYNEQFF. The CDR3 DNA is TGTGCCAGTAGTATTAATCCAGGGGCGAAATACAATGAGCAGTTCTTC. The full variable domain, its missing parts supplied by reference TRBV19 and TRBJ2-1, is DGGITQSPKYLFRKEGQNVTLSCEQNLNHDAMYWYRQDPGQGLRLIYYSQIVNDFQKGDIAEGYSVSREKKESFPLTVTSAQKNPTAFYLCASSINPGAKYNEQFFGPGTRLTVL.

This clone was counted once. The J gene is TRBJ2-4, the V gene TRBV9, with TRBD1 identical over 9 bases. V lost 4 bases and J lost 3; bases outside the gene matches: 5. Germline loops: CDR1 SGDLS, CDR2 YYNGEE. The CDR3 is made up of 15 amino acids. The chain's CDR3 is CASSSGTGLKNIQYF. CDR3 bases: TGTGCCAGCAGCTCCGGGACAGGGCTCAAAAACATTCAGTACTTC.

This chain joins TRBV19 and TRBJ1-6; 8 nucleotides agree with TRBD1. Losses at the gene ends were 5 bases for V and 0 bases for J; bases not matched to a gene: 3. Germline lookup yields CDR1 LNHDA and CDR2 SQIVND (reference sequence). The CDR3 covers 16 residues. CDR3 in DNA: TGTGCCAGTAGTTTAACAGGGGGCTCCTATAATTCACCCCTCCACTTT. This codes for CASSLTGGSYNSPLHF.

This clone was counted between two and nine times. At one end, the junction sequence differs from germline, possibly due to a read error. Written as DNA, the CDR3 is TGTGCTAGCAGCCTGGACAGGGCTGGGTACGAGCAGTACTTC. Protein sequence: CASSLDRAGYEQYF. The chain employs TRBV7-7 and TRBJ2-7; 8 positions match TRBD1. The CDR3 has 14 residues. Per the germline V gene, CDR1 is SSHAT and CDR2 is FNYEAQ (reference sequence).

V gene TRBV6-5 combines with J gene TRBJ2-5; no firm D call. The length of the CDR3 is 13 residues. Germline lookup yields CDR1 MNHEY and CDR2 SVGAGI. Trimming pared 8 bases from V and 4 bases from J, leaving 14 bases between. CDR3 bases: TGTGCCAGCGCGGCCCCATATGCAGAGACCCAGTACTTC. Translating it yields CASAAPYAETQYF.

CDR3 nucleotide sequence: TGTGCCAGCAGTGAAGGGACAGGGGGCGCTCAGCCCCAGCATTTT. This sequence encodes CASSEGTGGAQPQHF. V and J are TRBV6-1 and TRBJ1-5, with 11 positions matching TRBD1. Trimming cost V 1 base and J 6 bases; bases outside gene matches: 2. The germline V gene encodes CDR1 MNHNS and CDR2 SASEGT. CDR3 length: 15 amino acids.

The gene calls are TRBV9 and TRBJ1-1; a possible D gene is TRBD1 (6 bases). Trimming cost V 0 bases and J 3 bases, with 12 bases left between them. The CDR3 sequence is 15 residues long. Germline V CDR1 and CDR2: SGDLS, YYNGEE. The CDR3 DNA follows: TGTGCCAGCAGCGTAGCTCAGGGGTCGTACACTGAAGCTTTCTTT. Translated: CASSVAQGSYTEAFF. The variable domain in full, completed from reference TRBV9 and TRBJ1-1, reads DSGVTQTPKHLITATGQRVTLRCSPRSGDLSVYWYQQSLDQGLQFLIQYYNGEERAKGNILERFSAQQFPDLHSELNLSSLELGDSALYFCASSVAQGSYTEAFFGQGTRLTVV.

The genes are TRBV6-1 and TRBJ2-7; TRBD1 aligns across 8 bases. The CDR3 runs 14 residues. Germline-derived CDR1 and CDR2 are MNHNS and SASEGT. The V segment lost 7 bases and the J segment 3 bases; nucleotides outside the gene matches: 8. The CDR3 sequence: CASNPTGASYEQYF. Here the CDR3 DNA reads TGTGCCAGCAACCCGACAGGGGCGAGCTACGAGCAGTACTTC.

The genes are TRBV5-1 and TRBJ2-2; 8 nucleotides match TRBD1. The CDR3 covers 16 residues. After removal of 3 bases from V and 1 base from J, the junction contained 5 bases not matched to a gene. The germline gives CDR1 SGHRS, CDR2 YFSETQ. CDR3: CASSSPDRGNTGELFF. The CDR3 DNA reads TGCGCCAGCAGCTCCCCAGACAGGGGGAACACCGGGGAGCTGTTTTTT.

V and J are TRBV7-3 and TRBJ2-7; 8 bases are shared with TRBD1. Germline V gives CDR1 SGHTA, CDR2 FQGTGA. This CDR3 comprises 15 residues. V gave up 5 bases and J gave up 2 bases; unmatched junction bases: 8. CDR3 nucleotides: TGTGCCAGCAGCGCCTCCGGACAGGGTCCCTACGAGCAGTACTTC. Translated: CASSASGQGPYEQYF. The entire variable domain, with the rest obtained from reference TRBV7-3 and TRBJ2-7, is as follows: GAGVSQTPSNKVTEKGKYVELRCDPISGHTALYWYRQSLGQGPEFLIYFQGTGAADDSGLPNDRFFAVRPEGSVSTLKIQRTERGDSAVYLCASSASGQGPYEQYFGPGTRLTVT.

The chain is built from TRBV7-8 and TRBJ2-2; 7 nucleotides agree with TRBD2. The CDR3 is 16 residues long. J lost 2 bases, V lost 3 bases, and 6 bases had no gene match. The germline V gene encodes CDR1 SGHVS and CDR2 FQNEAQ. CDR3 DNA sequence: TGTGCCAGCAGCTTTGGAGCGGGGAGTAACACCGGGGAGCTGTTTTTT. It is translated as CASSFGAGSNTGELFF. Drawing the rest from reference TRBV7-8 and TRBJ2-2, the complete variable domain is GAGVSQSPRYKVAKRGQDVALRCDPISGHVSLFWYQQALGQGPEFLTYFQNEAQLDKSGLPSDRFFAERPEGSVSTLKIQRTQQEDSAVYLCASSFGAGSNTGELFFGEGSRLTVL.

The rearrangement links TRBV2 to TRBJ2-3; D possibly corresponds to TRBD1 (5 bases). The CDR3 consists of 14 residues. CDR1 SNHLY and CDR2 FYNNEI come from the germline V gene. The CDR3 here is CARAGSTRTDTQYF. CDR3 nucleotides: TGTGCTAGGGCAGGGTCTACTCGCACAGATACGCAGTATTTT.

This chain joins TRBV27 and TRBJ2-5, with a possible D match to TRBD2 (6 bases). V lost 5 bases to trimming and J lost 5 bases, with 18 bases between them. Germline-derived CDR1 and CDR2 are MNHEY and SMNVEV (reference sequence). This CDR3 is 15 amino acids long. CDR3 residues: CASSPRGSSRETQYF. CDR3 coding DNA: TGTGCCAGCAGTCCCCGGGGGTCGAGCCGGGAGACCCAGTACTTC.

The rearrangement joins TRBV6-5 to TRBJ2-6; D gene unclear. This CDR3 comprises 15 residues. With 6 bases removed from V and 0 bases from J, the gap between germline ends came to 9 bases. CDR1 MNHEY and CDR2 SVGAGI come from the germline V gene. The CDR3 nucleotides read TGTGCCAGCAGCCCCATACTCTCTGGGGCCAACGTCCTGACTTTC. This codes for CASSPILSGANVLTF.

The chain carries TRBV15 and TRBJ2-3; 9 positions agree with TRBD2. This CDR3 is built from 17 residues. CDR1 is LNHNV, CDR2 YYDKDF, per germline (reference sequence). V shed 0 bases and J 2 bases; nucleotides not matched to a gene: 6. The CDR3 sequence: CATSRDQTSGYTDTQYF. CDR3 coding DNA: TGTGCCACCAGCAGAGATCAAACTAGCGGGTACACAGATACGCAGTATTTT.

The chain carries TRBV27 and TRBJ2-3; TRBD2 aligns across 12 bases. V lost 0 bases, J lost 6 bases, and 4 bases stayed unmatched. This CDR3 comprises 16 residues. Germline lookup yields CDR1 MNHEY and CDR2 SMNVEV (reference sequence). For the CDR3, the DNA is TGTGCCAGCAGTTTATCGACTAGCGGGAGTTGGGATACGCAGTATTTT. The encoded protein is CASSLSTSGSWDTQYF.

The chain joins TRBV6-4 to TRBJ1-6, with 10 bases fitting TRBD1. This CDR3 spans 14 amino acids. The V segment lost 4 bases and the J segment 7 bases; nucleotides outside the gene matches: 1. CDR1 and CDR2 (germline): MRHNA, SNTAGT. CDR3 region: CASSGGQGNSPLHF. The CDR3 bases are TGTGCCAGCAGTGGGGGACAGGGGAATTCACCCCTCCACTTT.

This clone was recorded a few times. J is TRBJ2-3 and V is TRBV6-1; 11 nucleotides line up with TRBD2. Looked up from germline, CDR1 is MNHNS and CDR2 is SASEGT. This CDR3 region has 16 residues. J lost 4 bases, V lost 4 bases, and 7 bases had no gene match. CDR3 coding DNA: TGTGCCAGCAGTGGAATTAGCGGGGGGGGTCCAGATACGCAGTATTTT. Encoded protein: CASSGISGGGPDTQYF.

This clone appeared a few times. The genes are TRBV7-3 and TRBJ2-1; 7 bases agree with TRBD1. Trimming cost V 5 bases and J 7 bases; bases outside gene matches: 5. CDR1 is SGHTA and CDR2 is FQGTGA in the germline V gene. The CDR3 loop spans 13 amino acids. The CDR3 nucleotides are TGTGCCAGCAGCCCCGACAGGGTGAATGAGCAGTTCTTC. It encodes CASSPDRVNEQFF.

This rearrangement joins TRBV4-1 to TRBJ2-5; perhaps TRBD1 as D (5 bases). The assigned J gene may be wrong: the sequence end matches TRBJ2-7 better. CDR1 and CDR2 (germline): MGHRA, YSYEKL. This CDR3 comprises 14 residues. The CDR3 sequence is CASSQDQGYYEQYF. CDR3 DNA sequence: TGCGCCAGCAGCCAAGATCAGGGCTACTACGAGCAGTACTTC.